These T cell receptor beta chains were read from a single sample in a study of blood T cell repertoires in COVID-19. Clones were sequenced by immunoSEQ multiplex PCR, and TCRdb holds only the in-frame ones, with some missing. The top ten clones hold roughly 2% of a sample with 200,000 to 300,000 clones, 86% of them seen once. Sequencing was done on a sample of peripheral blood. The receptors here all came from a man between 25 and 39 years old with active or convalescent COVID-19. The CDR3 runs from the conserved cysteine through the conserved F or W. A D gene is named only where the DNA matches it firmly. The size of a clone is reported for some rows only, either as once, few or many, or as a class for expanded clones.

size	V	D	J	CDR3	DNA
few	TRBV20-1	-	TRBJ1-1	CSASPGGMNTEAFF	TGCAGTGCTAGTCCTGGGGGGATGAACACTGAAGCTTTCTTT
few	TRBV6-5	-	TRBJ1-3	CASSPRGGNTIYF	TGTGCCAGCAGTCCCAGGGGAGGAAACACCATATATTTT
-	TRBV5-1	-	TRBJ1-1	CASSVLGGTTEAFF	TGCGCCAGCAGCGTTCTAGGGGGAACCACTGAAGCTTTCTTT
-	TRBV11-2	TRBD1	TRBJ1-2	CASSLEAGGFGYTF	TGTGCCAGCAGCTTAGAAGCAGGGGGCTTCGGCTACACCTTC
-	TRBV19	TRBD1	TRBJ2-1	CASGDRFPYNEQFF	TGTGCCAGTGGGGACAGGTTCCCTTACAATGAGCAGTTCTTC
once	TRBV2	-	TRBJ2-7	CASSPPGLYEQYF	TGTGCCAGCAGTCCCCCGGGACTTTACGAGCAGTACTTC
-	TRBV7-8	-	TRBJ1-2	CASSLVSGGEGYTF	TGTGCCAGCAGCTTAGTATCGGGAGGTGAAGGCTACACCTTC
-	TRBV11-3	-	TRBJ2-7	CASSLAGESEQYF	TGTGCCAGCAGCTTGGCAGGGGAAAGCGAGCAGTACTTC
-	TRBV4-2	TRBD1	TRBJ1-4	CASSQDLPDRGPEKLFF	TGTGCCAGCAGCCAAGATCTCCCCGACAGGGGGCCTGAAAAACTGTTTTTT
-	TRBV5-6	-	TRBJ1-5	CASSRWENQPQHF	TGTGCCAGCAGCCGCTGGGAGAATCAGCCCCAGCATTTT
-	TRBV6-1	-	TRBJ1-1	CASSEYRANTEAFF	TGTGCCAGCAGTGAATACAGGGCTAACACTGAAGCTTTCTTT
-	TRBV4-1	-	TRBJ2-1	CASSQQSASGNEQFF	TGCGCCAGCAGCCAACAGTCGGCTAGTGGGAATGAGCAGTTCTTC
few	TRBV4-2	-	TRBJ1-2	CASSQDSGTTNYGYTF	TGTGCCAGCAGCCAAGATTCGGGAACAACTAACTATGGCTACACCTTC
-	TRBV11-2	TRBD1	TRBJ2-3	CASSLGTGGKRAQYF	TGTGCCAGCAGCTTGGGGACAGGGGGTAAGAGGGCGCAGTATTTT